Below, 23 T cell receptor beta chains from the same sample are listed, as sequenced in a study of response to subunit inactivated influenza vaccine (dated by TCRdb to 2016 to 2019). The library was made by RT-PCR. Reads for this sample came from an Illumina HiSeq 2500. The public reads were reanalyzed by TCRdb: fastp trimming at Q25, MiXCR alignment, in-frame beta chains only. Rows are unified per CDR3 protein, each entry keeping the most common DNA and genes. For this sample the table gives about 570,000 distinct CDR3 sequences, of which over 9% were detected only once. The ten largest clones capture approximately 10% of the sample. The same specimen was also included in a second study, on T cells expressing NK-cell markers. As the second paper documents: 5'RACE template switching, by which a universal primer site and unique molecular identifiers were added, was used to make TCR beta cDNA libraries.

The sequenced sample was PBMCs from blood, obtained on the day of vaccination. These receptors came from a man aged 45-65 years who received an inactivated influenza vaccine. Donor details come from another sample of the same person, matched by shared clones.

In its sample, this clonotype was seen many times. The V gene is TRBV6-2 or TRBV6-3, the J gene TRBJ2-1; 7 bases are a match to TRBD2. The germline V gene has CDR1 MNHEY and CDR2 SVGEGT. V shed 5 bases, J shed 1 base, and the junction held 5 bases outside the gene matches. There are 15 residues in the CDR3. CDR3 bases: TGTGCCAGCAGTGACCTCGGGGGGTCCTACAATGAGCAGTTCTTC. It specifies CASSDLGGSYNEQFF.

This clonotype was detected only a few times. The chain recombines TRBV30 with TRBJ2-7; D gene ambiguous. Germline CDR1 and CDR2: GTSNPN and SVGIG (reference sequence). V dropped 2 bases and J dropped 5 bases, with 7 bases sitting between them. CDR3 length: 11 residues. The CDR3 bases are TGTGCCTGGAGTTTTATGGACGAGCAGTACTTC. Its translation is CAWSFMDEQYF.

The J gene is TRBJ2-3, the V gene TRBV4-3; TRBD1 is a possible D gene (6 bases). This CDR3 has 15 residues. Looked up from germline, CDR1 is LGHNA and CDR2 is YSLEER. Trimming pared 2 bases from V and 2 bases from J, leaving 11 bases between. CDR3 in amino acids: CASSQRGSVTDTQYF. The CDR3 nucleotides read TGCGCCAGCAGCCAAAGGGGGTCAGTCACAGATACGCAGTATTTT.

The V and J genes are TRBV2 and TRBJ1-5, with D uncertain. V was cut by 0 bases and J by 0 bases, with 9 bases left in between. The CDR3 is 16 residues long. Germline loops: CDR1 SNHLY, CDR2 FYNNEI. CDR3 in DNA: TGTGCCAGCAGTGAAGCGCGGGAGGATAGCAATCAGCCCCAGCATTTT. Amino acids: CASSEAREDSNQPQHF.

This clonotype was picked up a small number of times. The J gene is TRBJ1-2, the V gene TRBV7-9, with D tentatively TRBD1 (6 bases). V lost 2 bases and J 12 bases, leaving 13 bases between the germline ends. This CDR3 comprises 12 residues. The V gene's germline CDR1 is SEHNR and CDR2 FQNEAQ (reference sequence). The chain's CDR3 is CASSLLQGSNTF. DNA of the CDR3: TGTGCCAGCAGCTTATTACAGGGCAGCAACACCTTC.

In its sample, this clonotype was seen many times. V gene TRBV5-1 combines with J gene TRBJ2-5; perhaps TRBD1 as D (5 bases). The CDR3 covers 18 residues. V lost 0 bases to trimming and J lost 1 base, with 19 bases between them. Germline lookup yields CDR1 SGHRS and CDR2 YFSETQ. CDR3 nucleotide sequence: TGCGCCAGCAGCTTGGTTGTTTCAGGGCGTTCCATCCAAGAGACCCAGTACTTC. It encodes CASSLVVSGRSIQETQYF.

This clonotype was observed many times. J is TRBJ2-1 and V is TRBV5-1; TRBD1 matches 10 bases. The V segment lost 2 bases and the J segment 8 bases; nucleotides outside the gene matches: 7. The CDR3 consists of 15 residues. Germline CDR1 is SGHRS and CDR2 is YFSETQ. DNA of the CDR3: TGCGCCAGCAGCTTAGACAGGGGGCGAAGATATGAGCAGTTCTTC. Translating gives CASSLDRGRRYEQFF.

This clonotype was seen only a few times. The CDR3: CASSHEAGTANEKLFF. DNA of the CDR3: TGCGCCAGCAGCCATGAAGCCGGGACGGCGAATGAAAAACTGTTTTTT. The chain carries TRBV4-1 and TRBJ1-4, with D possibly TRBD1 on 5 matching bases. The V end was cut by 3 bases, the J end by 5 bases, with 16 bases between. The CDR3 sequence is 16 residues long. Germline values: CDR1 MGHRA, CDR2 YSYEKL.

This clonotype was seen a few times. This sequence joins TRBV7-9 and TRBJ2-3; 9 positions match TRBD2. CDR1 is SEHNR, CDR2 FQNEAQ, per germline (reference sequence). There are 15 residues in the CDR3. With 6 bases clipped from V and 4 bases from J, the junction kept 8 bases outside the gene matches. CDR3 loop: CASRNPGLAPDTQYF. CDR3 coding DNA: TGTGCCAGCAGGAATCCGGGACTAGCCCCAGATACGCAGTATTTT.

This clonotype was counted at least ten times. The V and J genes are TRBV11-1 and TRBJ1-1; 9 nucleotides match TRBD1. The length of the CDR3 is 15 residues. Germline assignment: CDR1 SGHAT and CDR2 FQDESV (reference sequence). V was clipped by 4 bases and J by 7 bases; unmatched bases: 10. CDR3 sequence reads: CASSSSRDRANEAFF. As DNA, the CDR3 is TGTGCCAGCAGCTCCTCCCGGGACAGGGCGAATGAAGCTTTCTTT.

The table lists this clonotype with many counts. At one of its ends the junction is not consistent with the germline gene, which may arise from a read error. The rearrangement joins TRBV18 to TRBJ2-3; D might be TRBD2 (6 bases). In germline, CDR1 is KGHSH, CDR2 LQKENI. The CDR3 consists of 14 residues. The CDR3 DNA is TGCGCCAGCAGCCCGGGACTTAACACAGATACGCAGTATTTT. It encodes CASSPGLNTDTQYF. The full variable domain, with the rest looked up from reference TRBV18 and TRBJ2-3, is NAGVMQNPRHLVRRRGQEARLRCSPMKGHSHVYWYRQLPEEGLKFMVYLQKENIIDESGMPKERFSAEFPKEGPSILRIQQVVRGDSAAYFCASSPGLNTDTQYFGPGTRLTVL.

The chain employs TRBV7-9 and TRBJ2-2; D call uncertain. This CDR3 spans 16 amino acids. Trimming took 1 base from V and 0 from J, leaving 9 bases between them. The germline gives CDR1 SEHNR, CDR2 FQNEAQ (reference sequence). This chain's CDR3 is CASSLGPIANTGELFF. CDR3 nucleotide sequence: TGTGCCAGCAGCTTAGGCCCAATTGCGAACACCGGGGAGCTGTTTTTT.

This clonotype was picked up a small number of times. The chain's CDR3 is CASSYSSRQGTGQPQHF. In DNA form, the CDR3 reads TGTGCCAGCAGTTACTCGAGTCGTCAGGGAACGGGTCAGCCCCAGCATTTT. This chain joins TRBV6-5 and TRBJ1-5; D perhaps matches TRBD1 (5 bases). Looked up from germline, CDR1 is MNHEY and CDR2 is SVGAGI. The CDR3 loop spans 17 amino acids. Trimming took 0 bases from V and 6 from J, leaving 18 bases between them.

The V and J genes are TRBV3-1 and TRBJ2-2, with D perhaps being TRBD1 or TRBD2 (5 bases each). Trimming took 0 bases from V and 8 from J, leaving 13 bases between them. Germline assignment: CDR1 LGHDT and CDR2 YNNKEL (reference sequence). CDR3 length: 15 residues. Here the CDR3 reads CASSQEGTKGGELFF. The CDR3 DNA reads TGTGCCAGCAGCCAAGAGGGGACCAAGGGAGGGGAGCTGTTTTTT. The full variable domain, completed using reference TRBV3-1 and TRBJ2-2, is DTAVSQTPKYLVTQMGNDKSIKCEQNLGHDTMYWYKQDSKKFLKIMFSYNNKELIINETVPNRFSPKSPDKAHLNLHINSLELGDSAVYFCASSQEGTKGGELFFGEGSRLTVL.

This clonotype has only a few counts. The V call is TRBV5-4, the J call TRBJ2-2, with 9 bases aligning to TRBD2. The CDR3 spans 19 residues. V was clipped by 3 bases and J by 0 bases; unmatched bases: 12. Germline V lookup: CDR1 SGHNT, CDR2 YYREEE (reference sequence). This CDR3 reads CASSSQRGALSANTGELFF. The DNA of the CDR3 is TGTGCCAGCAGCTCCCAGCGGGGGGCCCTATCTGCGAACACCGGGGAGCTGTTTTTT. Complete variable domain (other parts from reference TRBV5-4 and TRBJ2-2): ETGVTQSPTHLIKTRGQQVTLRCSSQSGHNTVSWYQQALGQGPQFIFQYYREEENGRGNFPPRFSGLQFPNYSSELNVNALELDDSALYLCASSSQRGALSANTGELFFGEGSRLTVL.

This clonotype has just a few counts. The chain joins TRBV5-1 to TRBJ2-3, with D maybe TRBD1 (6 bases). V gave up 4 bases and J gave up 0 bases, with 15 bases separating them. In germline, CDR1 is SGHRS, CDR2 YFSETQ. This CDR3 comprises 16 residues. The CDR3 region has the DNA TGCGCCAGCAGCCCGAGCATGGGACAAAGCACAGATACGCAGTATTTT. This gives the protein CASSPSMGQSTDTQYF. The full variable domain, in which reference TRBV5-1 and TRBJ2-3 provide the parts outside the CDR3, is KAGVTQTPRYLIKTRGQQVTLSCSPISGHRSVSWYQQTPGQGLQFLFEYFSETQRNKGNFPGRFSGRQFSNSRSEMNVSTLELGDSALYLCASSPSMGQSTDTQYFGPGTRLTVL.

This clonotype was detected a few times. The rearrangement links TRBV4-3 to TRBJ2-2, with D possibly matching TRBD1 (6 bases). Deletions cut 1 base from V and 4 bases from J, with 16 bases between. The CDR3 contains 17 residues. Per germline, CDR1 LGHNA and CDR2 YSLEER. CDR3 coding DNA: TGCGCCAGCAGCCAAGGATCAGGGCCCAGGGGCACCGGGGAGCTGTTTTTT. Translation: CASSQGSGPRGTGELFF.

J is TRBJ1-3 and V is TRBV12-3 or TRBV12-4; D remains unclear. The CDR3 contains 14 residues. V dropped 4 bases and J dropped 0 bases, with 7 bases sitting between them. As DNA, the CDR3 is TGTGCCAGCAGTTGGGAGAGCTCTGGAAACACCATATATTTT. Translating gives CASSWESSGNTIYF.

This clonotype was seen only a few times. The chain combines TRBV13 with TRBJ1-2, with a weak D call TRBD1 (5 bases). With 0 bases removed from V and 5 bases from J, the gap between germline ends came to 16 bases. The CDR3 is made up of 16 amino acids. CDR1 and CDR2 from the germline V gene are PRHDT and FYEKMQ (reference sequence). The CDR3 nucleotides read TGTGCCAGCAGCTTAGGCCGGGGCAGGATTTTATATGGCTACACCTTC. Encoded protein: CASSLGRGRILYGYTF.

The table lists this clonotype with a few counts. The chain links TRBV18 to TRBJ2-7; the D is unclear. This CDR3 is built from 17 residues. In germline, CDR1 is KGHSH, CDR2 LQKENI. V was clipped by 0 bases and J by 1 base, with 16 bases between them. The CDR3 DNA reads TGTGCCAGCTCACCACCGTCTCCGGACGGAGATTCCTACGAGCAGTACTTC. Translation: CASSPPSPDGDSYEQYF.

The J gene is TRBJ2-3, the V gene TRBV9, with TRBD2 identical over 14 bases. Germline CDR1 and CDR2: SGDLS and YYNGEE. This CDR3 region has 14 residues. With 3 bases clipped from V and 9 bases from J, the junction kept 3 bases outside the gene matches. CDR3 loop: CASSETSGGATQYF. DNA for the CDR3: TGTGCCAGCAGCGAGACTAGCGGGGGGGCCACGCAGTATTTT.

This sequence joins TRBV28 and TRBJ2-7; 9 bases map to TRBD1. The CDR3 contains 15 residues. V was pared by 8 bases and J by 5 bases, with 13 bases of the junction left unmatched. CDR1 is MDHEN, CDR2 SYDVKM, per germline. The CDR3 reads CASSAQGQGSHEQYF. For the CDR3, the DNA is TGTGCCAGCTCCGCTCAGGGACAGGGTAGCCACGAGCAGTACTTC.

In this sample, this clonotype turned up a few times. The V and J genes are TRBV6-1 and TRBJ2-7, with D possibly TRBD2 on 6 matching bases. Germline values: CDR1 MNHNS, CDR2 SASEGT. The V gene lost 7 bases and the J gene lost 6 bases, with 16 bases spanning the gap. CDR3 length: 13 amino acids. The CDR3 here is CASKGRGLGEQYF. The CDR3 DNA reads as TGTGCCAGCAAAGGGCGGGGATTGGGCGAGCAGTACTTC.